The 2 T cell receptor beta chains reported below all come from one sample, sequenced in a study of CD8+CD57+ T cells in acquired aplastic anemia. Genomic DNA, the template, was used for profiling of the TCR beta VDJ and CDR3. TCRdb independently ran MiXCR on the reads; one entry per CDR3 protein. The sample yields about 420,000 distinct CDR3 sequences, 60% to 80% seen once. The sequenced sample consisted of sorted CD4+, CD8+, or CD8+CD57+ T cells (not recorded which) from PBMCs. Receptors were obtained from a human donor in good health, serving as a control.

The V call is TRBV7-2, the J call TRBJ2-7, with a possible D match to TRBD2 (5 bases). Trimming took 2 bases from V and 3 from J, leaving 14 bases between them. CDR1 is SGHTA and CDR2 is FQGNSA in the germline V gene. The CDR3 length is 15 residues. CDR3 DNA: TGTGCCAGCAGCTTACTGGACGGCGGGCGCTACGAGCAGTACTTC. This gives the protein CASSLLDGGRYEQYF.

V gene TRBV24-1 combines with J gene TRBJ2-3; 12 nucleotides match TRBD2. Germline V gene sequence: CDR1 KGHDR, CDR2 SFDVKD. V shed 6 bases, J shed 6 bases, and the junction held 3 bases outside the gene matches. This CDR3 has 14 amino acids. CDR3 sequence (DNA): TGTGCCACCAGTCAGCTAGCGGGGGGGGATACGCAGTATTTT. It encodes CATSQLAGGDTQYF.